The rows below give T cell receptor beta chains drawn from one sample of a study of shared clonotypes between healthy human individuals. Profiling relied on immunoSEQ multiplex PCR, and the TCRdb table lists in-frame clones only, not all of them. The data hold about 1.1 million clones, with 77% observed a single time. Sequencing was done on a sample of memory CD4+ T cells from PBMCs. These receptors all stem from a man younger than 30 in good health. Some clones in this sample may be carry-over from other donors' samples. CDR3s leave out the opening cysteine and the closing phenylalanine or tryptophan.

J: TRBJ2-1
V: TRBV5-4
CDR3: ASSLARGTIHNEQF

J: TRBJ1-1
V: TRBV2
CDR3: ASKRQANTEAF

J: TRBJ2-7
V: TRBV15
CDR3: ATSRGASGRYEQY

J: TRBJ2-2
V: TRBV4-3
CDR3: ASSQGWDRENTGELF

J: TRBJ2-7
V: TRBV4-3
CDR3: ASSQESGEQLVGEPY

J: TRBJ1-5
V: TRBV28
CDR3: ASSLLSGQRNQPQH

J: TRBJ2-1
V: TRBV4-1
CDR3: ASSRSEGVQPSSSYNEQF

J: TRBJ1-4
V: TRBV28
CDR3: ASHRAGNEKLF

J: TRBJ2-5
V: TRBV5-1
CDR3: ASSPPGVLRLWGDQY

J: TRBJ2-3
V: TRBV9
CDR3: ASSVVEGVTQY

J: TRBJ2-2
V: TRBV29-1
CDR3: SVEGGSRLAGELF

J: TRBJ2-7
V: TRBV5-1
CDR3: ASSIQLQGASYEQY

J: TRBJ2-1
V: TRBV28
CDR3: ASSLYNLGLAGDYNEQF

J: TRBJ2-2
V: TRBV5-1
CDR3: ASSAGQGAGELF

J: TRBJ2-3
V: TRBV7-3
CDR3: ASSIQGAGTDTQY

J: TRBJ1-1
V: TRBV6-5
CDR3: ASRTRQRNTEAF

J: TRBJ2-5
V: TRBV11-2
CDR3: ASSRQGAPQETQY

J: TRBJ2-7
V: TRBV5-3
CDR3: ARSYGRDEQY

J: TRBJ2-5
V: TRBV7-2
CDR3: ASSLQGQNQETQY

J: TRBJ2-2
V: TRBV5-1
CDR3: ASSPRDGAYGELF

J: TRBJ2-1
V: TRBV10-1
CDR3: ASSVGHEQF

J: TRBJ2-1
V: TRBV5-8
CDR3: ASSLDSVDEQF

J: TRBJ2-5
V: TRBV27
CDR3: ASSKDRLRPQY

J: TRBJ2-1
V: TRBV7-9
CDR3: ASSFTGMAIEQF

J: TRBJ2-7
V: TRBV5-1
CDR3: ASSFGFDREQY

J: TRBJ2-3
V: TRBV4-1
CDR3: ASSKEAFSTDTQY

J: TRBJ2-1
V: TRBV6-1
CDR3: ASSRQVNEQF

J: TRBJ1-2
V: TRBV28
CDR3: ASEDRRSNGYT

J: TRBJ2-6
V: TRBV10-3
CDR3: AIRQGSGANVLT

J: TRBJ1-2
V: TRBV7-8
CDR3: ASSPGVSWGYT

J: TRBJ2-1
V: TRBV18
CDR3: ASSPKIAGVGNEQF

J: TRBJ2-7
V: TRBV4-3
CDR3: ASSQEREGWYEQY

J: TRBJ1-2
V: TRBV19
CDR3: ASNIGRWRDPYGYT

J: TRBJ2-7
V: TRBV10-3
CDR3: AISGRQSPGQSYEQY

J: TRBJ2-1
V: TRBV27
CDR3: ASSPSPGGSYNEQF

J: TRBJ1-5
V: TRBV7-9
CDR3: ASSSRDRGQGNQPQH

J: TRBJ2-1
V: TRBV29-1
CDR3: SVLGASGSSYNEQF

J: TRBJ1-2
V: TRBV27
CDR3: ASSLNAEVPGYT

J: TRBJ1-2
V: TRBV5-1
CDR3: ASSSDRAYT

J: TRBJ1-1
V: TRBV7-9
CDR3: ASSLGAVATF

J: TRBJ2-7
V: TRBV5-6
CDR3: ASSLSPGVREQY

J: TRBJ1-2
V: TRBV7-2
CDR3: ASSTGTDGYT

J: TRBJ2-7
V: TRBV7-3
CDR3: ASSLGLAGVREQY

J: TRBJ2-3
V: TRBV19
CDR3: ANLAGVTDTQY

J: TRBJ1-2
V: TRBV27
CDR3: ASSLGEGYGYT

J: TRBJ2-3
V: TRBV7-2
CDR3: ASSPNGLRGDTQY

J: TRBJ1-2
V: TRBV7-9
CDR3: ASSFWGGGYT

J: TRBJ2-7
V: TRBV9
CDR3: ASSVTTGGEQY

J: TRBJ2-7
V: TRBV4-1
CDR3: ASSHFERAAYEQY

J: TRBJ2-1
V: TRBV6-5
CDR3: ASSGGGGLNEQF

J: TRBJ2-7
V: TRBV4-1
CDR3: ASSQDLGGSGYEQY